The 27 T cell receptor beta chains below come from one sample, sequenced in a study of blood T cell repertoires in COVID-19. Only in-frame clones appear in the TCRdb table, and some are missing; sequencing was by immunoSEQ multiplex PCR. The table records roughly 360,000 clones, more than 65% of them present only once. Input material: peripheral blood. These TCRs come from a human donor with acute or convalescent COVID-19. The donor label of this sample is uncertain.

The gene calls are TRBV29-1 and TRBJ2-7; 7 nucleotides match TRBD1. The J segment lost 3 bases and the V segment lost 4 bases, leaving 9 bases of the junction unmatched. Germline assignment: CDR1 SQVTM and CDR2 ANQGSEA. This CDR3 is built from 14 residues. CDR3 in amino acids: CSVGRQGLIYEQYF. In DNA, the CDR3 is TGCAGCGTTGGCAGACAGGGTTTAATCTACGAGCAGTACTTC.

The chain employs TRBV2 and TRBJ2-1; D may be TRBD1 (5 bases). CDR3 size: 11 residues. V was shortened by 7 bases and J by 4 bases, with 5 bases between the two germline ends. Germline V gene lookup returns CDR1 SNHLY and CDR2 FYNNEI. As DNA, the CDR3 is TGTGCCAGCAACAGGTACAATGAGCAGTTCTTC. This gives the protein CASNRYNEQFF.

This rearrangement joins TRBV28 to TRBJ1-4, with TRBD1 identical over 9 bases. The germline gives CDR1 MDHEN, CDR2 SYDVKM. The junction had 16 bases not matched to a gene; V was cut back by 6 bases and J by 5 bases. This CDR3 has 18 residues. CDR3 sequence (DNA): TGTGCCAGCAGCCCGGACAGGGGCCTGCAGAGGCTCAATGAAAAACTGTTTTTT. Residues: CASSPDRGLQRLNEKLFF.

V is TRBV6-5 and J is TRBJ1-2; no clear D gene. The CDR3 is made up of 13 amino acids. Trimming shortened V by 6 bases and J by 2 bases, and 10 bases separated the two germline ends. In germline, CDR1 is MNHEY, CDR2 SVGAGI. The DNA for the CDR3 is TGTGCCAGCAGCCCAGATACAAACTATGGCTACACCTTC. Translated, it gives CASSPDTNYGYTF.

This clone was detected once. The V and J genes are TRBV28 and TRBJ1-6; D might be TRBD1 (5 bases). The ends were cut back, 2 bases at V and 0 bases at J, with 8 bases in the middle. Germline V CDR1 and CDR2: MDHEN, SYDVKM. The CDR3 extends over 16 amino acids. The DNA of the CDR3 is TGTGCCAGCAGTTTAACAGGTCCCTCCTATAATTCACCCCTCCACTTT. Its translation is CASSLTGPSYNSPLHF.

The chain carries TRBV6-6 and TRBJ2-1; D uncertain. CDR3 length: 15 residues. Trimming stripped 8 bases from V and 1 base from J, with 15 bases between. CDR1 and CDR2 from the germline V gene are MNHNY and SVGAGI (reference sequence). CDR3: CASLGRSSSYNEQFF. CDR3 bases: TGTGCCAGCCTAGGTAGGAGTTCGTCCTACAATGAGCAGTTCTTC.

The chain carries TRBV7-9 and TRBJ1-1, with TRBD1 matching 7 bases. The CDR3 loop spans 14 amino acids. In germline, CDR1 is SEHNR, CDR2 FQNEAQ (reference sequence). V dropped 4 bases and J dropped 5; count of bases not matched to a gene: 7. CDR3 nucleotides: TGTGCCAGCAGCTCGTGGGACAGTCCTACTGAAGCTTTCTTT. Amino acid sequence: CASSSWDSPTEAFF. The entire variable domain, with the rest obtained from reference TRBV7-9 and TRBJ1-1, is as follows: DTGVSQNPRHKITKRGQNVTFRCDPISEHNRLYWYRQTLGQGPEFLTYFQNEAQLEKSRLLSDRFSAERPKGSFSTLEIQRTEQGDSAMYLCASSSWDSPTEAFFGQGTRLTVV.

This sequence joins TRBV3-1 (or the pseudogene TRBV3-2) and TRBJ2-3, with a possible D match to TRBD2 (5 bases). Germline lookup yields CDR1 LGHDT and CDR2 YNNKEL (reference sequence). Trimming took 11 bases from V and 3 from J, leaving 15 bases between them. CDR3 length: 13 residues. The CDR3 DNA follows: TGTGCCTCCCAGCGGCTGGGTACAGATACGCAGTATTTT. Encoded protein: CASQRLGTDTQYF.

The genes are TRBV29-1 and TRBJ2-1, with TRBD2 matching over 7 bases. Looked up from germline, CDR1 is SQVTM and CDR2 is ANQGSEA. The CDR3 has 10 amino acids. With 7 bases clipped from V and 8 bases from J, the junction kept 2 bases outside the gene matches. CDR3 DNA: TGCAGCGGGGGGAGGGATGAGCAGTTCTTC. It codes for CSGGRDEQFF.

V and J are TRBV18 and TRBJ2-5; the match to TRBD2 covers 8 bases. V dropped 1 base and J dropped 2; count of bases not matched to a gene: 6. Germline assignment: CDR1 KGHSH and CDR2 LQKENI. This CDR3 contains 16 residues. This CDR3 reads CASSPLAGGNQETQYF. The CDR3 DNA follows: TGTGCCAGCTCACCACTCGCGGGGGGCAATCAAGAGACCCAGTACTTC.

V usage is TRBV3-1 (or the pseudogene TRBV3-2) and J usage is TRBJ2-3; D is perhaps TRBD1 (5 bases). CDR1 is LGHDT and CDR2 is YNNKEL in the germline V gene (reference sequence). V was pared by 5 bases and J by 3 bases, with 18 bases between. The CDR3 has 16 amino acids. The CDR3 DNA reads TGTGCCAGCAGCACTTCCCCGCGCCAGGGAACAGATACGCAGTATTTT. It encodes CASSTSPRQGTDTQYF.

This clone has more than one count but fewer than ten. The CDR3 nucleotides read TGTGCCAGCAGCCGGCGGGTGACTAGCGGGGTGAGCTCCTACAATGAGCAGTTCTTC. This encodes CASSRRVTSGVSSYNEQFF. V is TRBV7-2 and J is TRBJ2-1, with 11 positions matching TRBD2. The CDR3 is 19 amino acids. The V gene's germline CDR1 is SGHTA and CDR2 FQGNSA. V shed 5 bases, J shed 0 bases, and the junction held 12 bases outside the gene matches.

This clone was picked up one time. The V gene is TRBV29-1, the J gene TRBJ1-1, with a possible D match to TRBD1 (5 bases). CDR1 and CDR2 (germline): SQVTM, ANQGSEA. V dropped 7 bases and J dropped 0 bases, with 9 bases sitting between them. The CDR3 runs to 12 residues. CDR3 coding DNA: TGCAGCGCTTTACAGGTGAACACTGAAGCTTTCTTT. Protein sequence: CSALQVNTEAFF.

This chain uses TRBV2 with TRBJ2-7; 10 positions agree with TRBD1. Losses at the gene ends were 10 bases for V and 5 bases for J; bases not matched to a gene: 5. In germline, CDR1 is SNHLY, CDR2 FYNNEI. The CDR3 extends over 12 amino acids. CDR3 residues: CATSGTGDEQYF. The DNA for the CDR3 is TGTGCCACCTCGGGGACAGGGGACGAGCAGTACTTC.

The J gene is TRBJ1-1, the V gene TRBV30, with TRBD1 as a possible D gene (6 bases). Germline CDR1 reads GTSNPN; CDR2 reads SVGIG (reference sequence). With 2 bases removed from V and 4 bases from J, the gap between germline ends came to 8 bases. The CDR3 sequence is 12 residues long. The CDR3 DNA follows: TGTGCCTGGAGTCCAGGGGCCACTGAAGCTTTCTTT. This codes for CAWSPGATEAFF.

The chain recombines TRBV3-1 (or the pseudogene TRBV3-2) with TRBJ1-2, with 8 positions matching TRBD1. V dropped 4 bases and J dropped 5; count of bases not matched to a gene: 9. Germline CDR1 and CDR2: LGHDT and YNNKEL (reference sequence). The CDR3 is 15 amino acids. The CDR3 DNA follows: TGTGCCAGCAGCCTCTTCCATGACAGGGGATATGGCTACACCTTC. As protein: CASSLFHDRGYGYTF.

This clone was seen just once. The genes are TRBV11-2 and TRBJ1-3, with D unclear. The V gene's germline CDR1 is SGHAT and CDR2 FQNNGV. The CDR3 is made up of 12 amino acids. Trimming cost V 3 bases and J 4 bases, with 4 bases left between them. The chain's CDR3 is CASSFQGNTIYF. The DNA for the CDR3 is TGTGCCAGCAGCTTCCAGGGAAACACCATATATTTT.

The chain links TRBV6-5 to TRBJ2-1, with 11 bases that match TRBD2. There are 16 residues in the CDR3. Trimming took 4 bases from V and 6 from J; bases not matched to a gene: 8. Germline V lookup: CDR1 MNHEY, CDR2 SVGAGI. CDR3 sequence: CASSSLGTSGRNEQFF. DNA for the CDR3: TGTGCCAGCAGTTCCCTCGGGACTAGCGGCCGCAATGAGCAGTTCTTC.

CDR3 coding DNA: TGTGCCAGCAGCCAAGATCTTGGGCGGGGGGGAACCTACGAGCAGTACTTC. This encodes CASSQDLGRGGTYEQYF. The chain links TRBV3-1 (or the pseudogene TRBV3-2) to TRBJ2-7; 9 bases are shared with TRBD2. The germline gives CDR1 LGHDT, CDR2 YNNKEL (reference sequence). The V segment lost 0 bases and the J segment 2 bases; nucleotides outside the gene matches: 8. This CDR3 spans 17 amino acids.

The rearrangement uses TRBV5-4 and TRBJ2-7; a weak D match, TRBD1 (6 bases). The CDR3 is made up of 15 amino acids. Trimming shortened V by 4 bases and J by 7 bases, and 21 bases separated the two germline ends. Per germline, CDR1 SGHNT and CDR2 YYREEE (reference sequence). The CDR3 coding sequence is TGTGCCAGCAGCCGAAGCGTAGACAGGCCTTTGGAGCAGTACTTC. It codes for CASSRSVDRPLEQYF.

In its sample, this clone was seen once. This sequence joins TRBV6-5 and TRBJ1-2, with no clear D. The germline V and J ends were trimmed by 5 bases and 0 bases, with 7 bases remaining between them. There are 13 residues in the CDR3. CDR1 and CDR2 from the germline V gene are MNHEY and SVGAGI. The DNA of the CDR3 is TGTGCCAGCAGTCCCAGTTCTAACTATGGCTACACCTTC. Its translation: CASSPSSNYGYTF.

Turning to this clone: Other DNA sequences in this specimen translate into the identical CDR3. The chain joins TRBV3-1 (or the pseudogene TRBV3-2) to TRBJ1-1; 9 nucleotides line up with TRBD1. Germline trimming cut 4 bases from V and 2 bases from J; bases unmatched to any gene: 5. This CDR3 region has 15 residues. From germline, CDR1 is LGHDT and CDR2 YNNKEL (reference sequence). The CDR3 reads CASSPRGQGNTEAFF. Here the CDR3 DNA reads TGTGCCAGCAGCCCGAGGGGACAGGGTAACACTGAAGCTTTCTTT.

V and J are TRBV10-3 and TRBJ1-6; 9 bases are a match to TRBD1. CDR3 size: 15 residues. Germline CDR1 ENHRY, CDR2 SYGVKD. The V segment lost 4 bases and the J segment 9 bases; nucleotides outside the gene matches: 7. The CDR3 region is CAISVGGQGTSPLHF. CDR3 coding DNA: TGTGCCATCAGTGTCGGGGGACAGGGAACTTCACCCCTCCACTTT.

The CDR3 DNA reads as TGTGCCAGCTCACCACTACAGGGACTAGCGGAACAAGAGACCCAGTACTTC. This encodes CASSPLQGLAEQETQYF. The V call is TRBV18, the J call TRBJ2-5; TRBD2 matches at 11 bases. The length of the CDR3 is 17 residues. V trimming: 1 base; J trimming: 2 bases; junction bases outside the gene matches: 6. From germline, CDR1 is KGHSH and CDR2 LQKENI.

The J gene is TRBJ1-6, the V gene TRBV7-9; 10 positions agree with TRBD1. CDR1 is SEHNR, CDR2 FQNEAQ, per germline (reference sequence). This CDR3 region has 17 residues. Trimming removed 5 bases from V and 1 base from J; junction bases left unmatched: 5. Here the CDR3 DNA reads TGTGCCAGCAGCGGGGACAGGGGAGGATCCTATAATTCACCCCTCCACTTT. Translating gives CASSGDRGGSYNSPLHF.

A single count supports this clone. The rearrangement joins TRBV7-8 to TRBJ1-2; D is possibly TRBD1 (5 bases). V was cut by 2 bases and J by 7 bases, with 11 bases left in between. CDR1 is SGHVS and CDR2 is FQNEAQ in the germline V gene. The CDR3 has 13 residues. CDR3 coding DNA: TGTGCCAGCAGCTTAAGGGGTTTGAGTGGCTACACCTTC. It is translated as CASSLRGLSGYTF.

This chain uses TRBV27 with TRBJ1-6; a weak D match, TRBD1 (5 bases). Trimming shortened V by 1 base and J by 10 bases, and 17 bases separated the two germline ends. The length of the CDR3 is 16 residues. CDR1 and CDR2 (germline): MNHEY, SMNVEV (reference sequence). CDR3 in DNA: TGTGCCAGCAGTTTATTACCCGAAGGGGCGGGATCACCCCTCCACTTT. Translated, it gives CASSLLPEGAGSPLHF.